This is a list of T cell receptor beta chains from one sample in a study of CD8 T cells in ankylosing spondylitis. TCRdb reprocessed the 5' RACE reads with MiXCR, giving one entry per CDR3 protein. There are about 270,000 distinct CDR3 sequences in the sample; roughly 32% occur only once, and roughly 4.2% lies in the top ten. Material: blood, either unsorted or a sorted T cell fraction (not recorded which). The receptor set was obtained from a male donor with ankylosing spondylitis or in good health (not recorded which). The CDR3 runs from the conserved cysteine through the conserved F or W. The D gene is left open where the match is weak. Clone size is not always given. Where it is, it says once, few, many or a class for expanded clones.

V	J	length	D	size	CDR3	DNA
TRBV3-1	TRBJ2-7	13	NA	NA	CASSPQGVYEQYF	TGTGCCAGCAGCCCCCAAGGGGTTTACGAGCAGTACTTC
TRBV20-1	TRBJ2-7	14	TRBD2	NA	CSSTSGGQAYEQYF	TGCAGTTCGACTAGCGGGGGCCAAGCCTACGAGCAGTACTTC
TRBV11-2	TRBJ2-1	13	NA	NA	CASSSPRAGEQFF	TGTGCCAGCAGCTCGCCTAGGGCGGGTGAGCAGTTCTTC
TRBV11-2	TRBJ2-1	14	NA	NA	CASSLLGLRNEQFF	TGTGCCAGCAGCTTACTGGGGCTGCGCAATGAGCAGTTCTTC
TRBV20-1	TRBJ2-1	17	TRBD1	NA	CSARDLDGDSSYNEQFF	TGCAGTGCTAGAGATCTCGACGGGGACAGCTCCTACAATGAGCAGTTCTTC
TRBV5-8	TRBJ2-2	12	NA	many	CASSPRAGELFF	TGTGCCAGCAGCCCTAGGGCCGGGGAGCTGTTTTTT
TRBV9	TRBJ2-6	14	NA	NA	CASSPPAGANVLTF	TGTGCCAGCAGCCCCCCTGCTGGGGCCAACGTCCTGACTTTC
TRBV12-3/TRBV12-4	TRBJ1-5	15	NA	NA	CASSPRRFGWQPQHF	TGTGCCAGCAGTCCCCGGCGGTTTGGTTGGCAGCCCCAGCATTTT
TRBV20-1	TRBJ1-5	13	NA	few	CSASRDSNQPQHF	TGCAGTGCTAGTCGGGACAGCAATCAGCCCCAGCATTTT
TRBV15	TRBJ2-2	14	NA	many	CATSRDPTTGELFF	TGTGCCACCAGCAGAGATCCGACCACCGGGGAGCTGTTTTTT
TRBV6-1	TRBJ1-2	15	TRBD1	few	CASSGNGQGPYGYTF	TGTGCCAGCAGTGGGAACGGACAGGGCCCCTATGGCTACACCTTC
TRBV4-2	TRBJ1-5	15	NA	few	CASSPTDTGNQPQHF	TGTGCCAGCAGTCCCACGGACACAGGCAATCAGCCCCAGCATTTT
TRBV20-1	TRBJ2-5	15	NA	NA	CSAGPAGQGRGNKYF	TGCAGTGCTGGGCCCGCGGGGCAGGGCAGGGGGAACAAGTACTTC
TRBV10-3	TRBJ2-2	17	TRBD1	NA	CAISRGTGWDTTGELFF	TGTGCCATCAGCCGAGGGACAGGGTGGGATACGACCGGGGAGCTGTTTTTT
TRBV7-2	TRBJ2-2	12	NA	NA	CASSRRGWELFF	TGTGCCAGCAGTCGTAGGGGCTGGGAGCTGTTTTTT
TRBV7-9	TRBJ2-1	13	NA	NA	CASSPRSDNEQFF	TGTGCCAGCAGCCCCCGGTCAGACAATGAGCAGTTCTTC
TRBV5-1	TRBJ2-5	14	TRBD1	once	CASSVGQFQETQYF	TGCGCCAGCAGCGTGGGACAGTTCCAAGAGACCCAGTACTTC
TRBV7-2	TRBJ2-7	15	NA	few	CASSLSGFRNYEQYF	TGTGCCAGCAGCTTATCGGGGTTTCGTAACTACGAGCAGTACTTC
TRBV27	TRBJ2-7	13	NA	NA	CASSLSGRSEQYF	TGTGCCAGCAGTTTATCTGGTCGCAGCGAGCAGTACTTC
TRBV7-2	TRBJ1-5	14	NA	NA	CASSFSTSNQPQHF	TGTGCCAGCAGCTTCTCGACAAGCAATCAGCCCCAGCATTTT
TRBV15	TRBJ2-1	15	TRBD1	few	CATSRQGASYNEQFF	TGTGCCACCAGCCGACAGGGGGCGTCCTACAATGAGCAGTTCTTC
TRBV29-1	TRBJ1-2	12	TRBD1	NA	CSVEGQGIIYTF	TGCAGCGTTGAAGGACAGGGGATAATCTACACCTTC
TRBV20-1	TRBJ1-4	14	NA	NA	CSARRGSSPEKLFF	TGCAGTGCTAGGCGGGGGAGCAGCCCTGAAAAACTGTTTTTT
TRBV28	TRBJ2-3	14	TRBD2	NA	CASSPSGHTDTQYF	TGTGCCAGCTCTCCTAGCGGCCACACAGATACGCAGTATTTT
TRBV20-1	TRBJ2-2	15	NA	few	CSARGPGPDTGELFF	TGCAGTGCTAGAGGTCCCGGGCCCGACACCGGGGAGCTGTTTTTT
TRBV5-1	TRBJ2-3	16	NA	NA	CASSSTGSRGTDTQYF	TGCGCCAGCAGCTCCACAGGGAGTCGGGGCACAGATACGCAGTATTTT
TRBV6-6	TRBJ2-1	13	TRBD2	NA	CASSRLANNEQFF	TGTGCCAGCAGCCGACTAGCGAACAATGAGCAGTTCTTC
TRBV5-1	TRBJ2-7	15	NA	NA	CASSPDTGTSYEQYF	TGCGCCAGCAGCCCCGACACAGGAACCTCCTACGAGCAGTACTTC